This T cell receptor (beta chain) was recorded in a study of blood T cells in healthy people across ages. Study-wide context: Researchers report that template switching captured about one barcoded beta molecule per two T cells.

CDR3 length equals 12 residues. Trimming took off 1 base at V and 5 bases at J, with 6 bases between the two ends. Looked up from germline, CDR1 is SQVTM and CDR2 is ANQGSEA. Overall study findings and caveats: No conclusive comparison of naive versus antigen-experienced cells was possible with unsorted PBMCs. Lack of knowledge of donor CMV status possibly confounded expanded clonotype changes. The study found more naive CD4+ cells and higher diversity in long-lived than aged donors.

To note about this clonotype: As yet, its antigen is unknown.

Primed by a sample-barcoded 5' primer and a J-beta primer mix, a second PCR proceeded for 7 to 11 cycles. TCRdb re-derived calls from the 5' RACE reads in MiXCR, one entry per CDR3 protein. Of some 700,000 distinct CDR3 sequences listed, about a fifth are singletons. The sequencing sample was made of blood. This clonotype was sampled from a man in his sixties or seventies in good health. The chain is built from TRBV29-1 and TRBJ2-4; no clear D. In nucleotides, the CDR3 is TGCAGCGTTGAAGGCTTGGAAAACATTCAGTACTTC. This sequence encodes CSVEGLENIQYF.